The clone carrying this TCR beta chain came up a few times. Its matching antigen is unknown. Peripheral blood from each donor was collected in a volume of approximately 10 milliliters. The authors ran a second PCR of roughly 7 to 11 cycles using a sample-barcoded 5' primer and a J-beta primer mix. There were at least 2.5 million CDR3-containing paired-end reads obtained from each sample. TCRdb recomputed calls from the 5' RACE reads with MiXCR, one row per CDR3 protein. The profile shows about 640,000 distinct CDR3 sequences, under 65% of them singletons. This record comes from a study of blood T cells in healthy people across ages. Study-level information: Researchers report that template switching captured about one barcoded beta molecule per two T cells.

Whole-study results and caveats: No one knew whether donors had CMV, which possibly confounded expanded clonotype changes.

The CDR3 loop spans 11 amino acids. V was cut by 8 bases and J by 4 bases, with 8 bases left in between. This receptor was identified in a man between 60 and 75 years old in good health. The rearrangement uses TRBV12-3 or TRBV12-4 and TRBJ2-5; the D is unclear. Material: blood. The CDR3 region has the DNA TGTGCCAGCCAAATGAGAGAGACCCAGTACTTC. As protein: CASQMRETQYF.